The rows below give T cell receptor beta chains drawn from one sample of a study of CD8+ T cells in alopecia areata. Repertoires were generated with immunoSEQ multiplex PCR, while TCRdb's copy carries only in-frame clones and drops some. Among 140,000 to 150,000 clones listed, about three fifths were seen once. The source material was CD8+ T cells sorted from blood. The source is a human donor in good health. Both conserved end residues are part of each CDR3.

CDR3 | J | V
CSVEGTSAHTGELFF | TRBJ2-2 | TRBV29-1
CASSDSGGSTDTQYF | TRBJ2-3 | TRBV28
CASSQDLVETQYF | TRBJ2-5 | TRBV4-2
CASSSGLAGEFYNEQFF | TRBJ2-1 | TRBV5-1
CASSPEGYEQYF | TRBJ2-7 | TRBV11-2
CSALTDTQYF | TRBJ2-3 | TRBV29-1
CSVVQGGNTIYF | TRBJ1-3 | TRBV29-1
CASTEARGPLETQYF | TRBJ2-5 | TRBV28
CASSLAGRSYEQYF | TRBJ2-7 | TRBV7-2
CASTSWGYEQYF | TRBJ2-7 | TRBV11-1
CSVGKAYYEQYF | TRBJ2-7 | TRBV29-1
CASSSDRGYQETQYF | TRBJ2-5 | TRBV6-5
CASSLVYEQFF | TRBJ2-1 | TRBV11-2
CASRERKAISGANVLTF | TRBJ2-6 | TRBV2
CASSLRGAIGNNEQFF | TRBJ2-1 | TRBV7-6
CASLTPTGELFF | TRBJ2-2 | TRBV27
CASSYNPSSRETQYF | TRBJ2-5 | TRBV6-6
CATSVSRNTEAFF | TRBJ1-1 | TRBV27
CASSLVGLASYNEQFF | TRBJ2-1 | TRBV5-1
CASSPSDLNTEAFF | TRBJ1-1 | TRBV5-5
CASSPGRLEQYF | TRBJ2-7 | TRBV5-1
CASSRAQGALGVDTEAFF | TRBJ1-1 | TRBV11-2
CASSNAGTGGYYEQYF | TRBJ2-7 | TRBV5-1
CSVLRDEQYF | TRBJ2-7 | TRBV29-1
CASSLGAGEVSYEQYF | TRBJ2-7 | TRBV13
CASSQDTAGVHGETQYF | TRBJ2-5 | TRBV4-1
CASSGTGLAIVTGELFF | TRBJ2-2 | TRBV5-6